This entry lists 17 T cell receptor beta chains sequenced from one sample in a study of shared T cell receptors in the human thymus. Clones were sequenced by immunoSEQ multiplex PCR, and TCRdb holds only the in-frame ones, with some missing. The table includes 500,000 to 850,000 clones, around 87% detected once. This sample also belongs to another study, concerning human thymus T cells.

Sequenced sample: thymocytes. Source of these receptors: a boy younger than two with a congenital heart defect.

The genes are TRBV28 and TRBJ2-5; D possibly corresponds to TRBD2 (6 bases). Trimming removed 7 bases from V and 0 bases from J, with 15 bases in between. The CDR3 is 15 residues long. Germline loops: CDR1 MDHEN, CDR2 SYDVKM. CDR3 in amino acids: CASTISGRDQETQYF. The CDR3 region has the DNA TGTGCCAGCACTATTAGCGGCCGGGACCAAGAGACCCAGTACTTC.

The chain has TRBV9 and TRBJ2-1; possible D gene TRBD1, 6 bases. The CDR3 is made up of 16 amino acids. Trimming shortened V by 3 bases and J by 8 bases, and 21 bases separated the two germline ends. Germline lookup yields CDR1 SGDLS and CDR2 YYNGEE. DNA of the CDR3: TGTGCCAGCAGCGGGGCACGGACAGCGCTTGTGTATGAGCAGTTCTTC. Translated: CASSGARTALVYEQFF.

Regarding this clone: At one boundary the junction diverges from the germline segment, which might be a read error. This same CDR3 is encoded by further DNA sequences in the sample. The chain has TRBV25-1 and TRBJ1-6; D not certain. The CDR3 length is 14 residues. In germline, CDR1 is MGHDK, CDR2 SYGVNS. CDR3 protein: CASSDQLYNSPLHF. The CDR3 nucleotides read TGTGCCAGCAGTGACCAGTTATATAATTCCCCCCTCCACTTT.

CDR3 loop: CASSLVPHTDTQYF. CDR3 in DNA: TGTGCCAGCAGCTTAGTTCCCCACACAGATACGCAGTATTTT. The chain is built from TRBV11-2 and TRBJ2-3, with no clear D. The CDR3 spans 14 residues. The germline V and J ends were trimmed by 1 base and 2 bases, with 7 bases remaining between them. Per the germline V gene, CDR1 is SGHAT and CDR2 is FQNNGV. Full variable domain (outside the CDR3, taken from reference TRBV11-2 and TRBJ2-3): EAGVAQSPRYKIIEKRQSVAFWCNPISGHATLYWYQQILGQGPKLLIQFQNNGVVDDSQLPKDRFSAERLKGVDSTLKIQPAKLEDSAVYLCASSLVPHTDTQYFGPGTRLTVL.

The chain employs TRBV6-5 and TRBJ2-3, with 7 bases aligning to TRBD2. Germline lookup yields CDR1 MNHEY and CDR2 SVGAGI. This CDR3 has 14 residues. V shed 7 bases and J 3 bases; nucleotides not matched to a gene: 7. The CDR3 nucleotides are TGTGCCAGCACCACGGGGGGAGGGACAGATACGCAGTATTTT. Protein sequence: CASTTGGGTDTQYF.

The rearrangement links TRBV5-6 to TRBJ2-1, with D unresolved. Germline V gene lookup returns CDR1 SGHDT and CDR2 YYEEEE. Trimming took 5 bases from V and 1 from J, leaving 10 bases between them. The CDR3 covers 14 residues. The CDR3 protein is CASSFWPSYNEQFF. The CDR3, as DNA: TGTGCCAGCAGTTTCTGGCCGTCCTACAATGAGCAGTTCTTC.

CDR3 protein: CASSLMGTGGHNEQFF. DNA of the CDR3: TGTGCCAGCAGCTTAATGGGGACAGGGGGACACAATGAGCAGTTCTTC. The rearrangement links TRBV7-3 to TRBJ2-1; 11 bases match TRBD1. Germline CDR1 reads SGHTA; CDR2 reads FQGTGA. The ends lost 1 base at V and 5 bases at J; junction bases unmatched: 4. The CDR3 extends over 16 amino acids.

The rearrangement joins TRBV29-1 to TRBJ1-1; 7 positions match TRBD1. V shed 4 bases and J 0 bases; nucleotides not matched to a gene: 8. This CDR3 has 15 amino acids. Germline CDR1 is SQVTM and CDR2 is ANQGSEA. The CDR3 reads CSVVRTGLMNTEAFF. Written as DNA, the CDR3 is TGCAGCGTTGTAAGGACAGGCCTCATGAACACTGAAGCTTTCTTT. Variable domain in full (rest from reference TRBV29-1 and TRBJ1-1): SAVISQKPSRDICQRGTSLTIQCQVDSQVTMMFWYRQQPGQSLTLIATANQGSEATYESGFVIDKFPISRPNLTFSTLTVSNMSPEDSSIYLCSVVRTGLMNTEAFFGQGTRLTVV.

The count of this clone is one. The chain joins TRBV5-4 to TRBJ2-7, with D tentatively TRBD2 (6 bases). In germline, CDR1 is SGHNT, CDR2 YYREEE (reference sequence). The CDR3 loop spans 15 amino acids. Trimming stripped 4 bases from V and 0 bases from J, with 14 bases between. For the CDR3, the DNA is TGTGCCAGCAGCCCCGGCCGGGACTTCTCCTACGAGCAGTACTTC. Protein product: CASSPGRDFSYEQYF.

This clone was seen only a few times. The CDR3 nucleotides are TGTGCCAGCAGTTCCGGACAGGAGAGCTCCTACGAGCAGTACTTC. Its translation: CASSSGQESSYEQYF. The chain combines TRBV27 with TRBJ2-7; the match to TRBD1 covers 7 bases. Per the germline V gene, CDR1 is MNHEY and CDR2 is SMNVEV (reference sequence). J was trimmed by 0 bases and V by 4 bases; bases with no gene match: 6. CDR3 length: 15 amino acids.

The chain uses TRBV15 and TRBJ2-1; TRBD2 matches at 9 bases. In germline, CDR1 is LNHNV, CDR2 YYDKDF (reference sequence). The J segment lost 8 bases and the V segment lost 5 bases, leaving 7 bases of the junction unmatched. The CDR3 length is 14 residues. The DNA of the CDR3 is TGTGCCACCAGCGGTAGCGGGAGTATGGATGAGCAGTTCTTC. It translates to CATSGSGSMDEQFF.

The chain combines TRBV13 with TRBJ2-5; 8 bases are a match to TRBD1. CDR3 length: 15 amino acids. V was clipped by 5 bases and J by 4 bases; unmatched bases: 9. Looked up from germline, CDR1 is PRHDT and CDR2 is FYEKMQ (reference sequence). The CDR3 DNA reads as TGTGCCAGCAGCCAAAGACCAGGGGGCGTAGAGACCCAGTACTTC. Protein product: CASSQRPGGVETQYF.

V is TRBV11-1 and J is TRBJ2-7, with 10 bases lining up with TRBD2. CDR3 length equals 17 residues. Germline trimming cut 5 bases from V and 0 bases from J; bases unmatched to any gene: 10. Germline CDR1 and CDR2: SGHAT and FQDESV (reference sequence). The CDR3: CASSSQGVAGGSYEQYF. The CDR3 nucleotides read TGTGCCAGCAGCAGCCAGGGAGTAGCGGGGGGCTCCTACGAGCAGTACTTC.

The V gene is TRBV7-6, the J gene TRBJ2-7; 7 nucleotides agree with TRBD2. The CDR3 loop spans 15 amino acids. Unmatched junction bases numbered 16, after V lost 8 bases and J lost 6 bases. Germline V gives CDR1 SGHVS, CDR2 FNYEAQ. The CDR3 nucleotides read TGTGCCAGCGGTTTCCCGGGAGGTCTTCTGGGCGAGCAGTACTTC. It codes for CASGFPGGLLGEQYF.

A single count supports this clone. This sequence joins TRBV11-2 and TRBJ2-7; no reliable D call. V lost 1 base and J 2 bases, leaving 9 bases between the germline ends. Per germline, CDR1 SGHAT and CDR2 FQNNGV. This CDR3 is built from 14 residues. The CDR3 nucleotides are TGTGCCAGCAGCTTAGTTCCGGTACCCTACGAGCAGTACTTC. Translating gives CASSLVPVPYEQYF.

The genes are TRBV18 and TRBJ1-2, with D perhaps TRBD1 (5 bases). Germline V lookup: CDR1 KGHSH, CDR2 LQKENI. The CDR3 runs to 17 residues. V was trimmed by 2 bases and J by 0 bases, leaving 16 bases between them. The CDR3 reads CASSPLTDPTSNYGYTF. DNA for the CDR3: TGTGCCAGCTCACCATTGACAGACCCTACCTCTAACTATGGCTACACCTTC.

The chain couples TRBV5-6 to TRBJ2-2, with a tentative D call TRBD1 (6 bases). CDR1 and CDR2 (germline): SGHDT, YYEEEE. This CDR3 contains 17 residues. V gave up 4 bases and J gave up 0 bases, with 16 bases separating them. This CDR3 is CASSDRPGGPNTGELFF. CDR3 sequence (DNA): TGTGCCAGCAGCGACCGACCTGGGGGCCCGAACACCGGGGAGCTGTTTTTT. Together with reference TRBV5-6 and TRBJ2-2, the CDR3 gives the full variable domain: DAGVTQSPTHLIKTRGQQVTLRCSPKSGHDTVSWYQQALGQGPQFIFQYYEEEERQRGNFPDRFSGHQFPNYSSELNVNALLLGDSALYLCASSDRPGGPNTGELFFGEGSRLTVL.